Listed below are T cell receptor beta chains from one sample, sequenced in a study of beta chain features in type 1 diabetes. The table came from immunoSEQ multiplex PCR; TCRdb's copy has only in-frame clones and leaves some out. The sample has roughly 150,000 clones, less than 9.5% seen once. Sequenced: central memory CD4+ T cells from blood. These TCRs come from a woman aged 18-35 years in good health. Both conserved end residues are part of each CDR3. A D gene is named only where the DNA matches it firmly. Clone size is given for some rows only: seen once, a few or many times, or a class if the clone is expanded.

.,TRBJ1-4,TRBV5-1,.,TGCGCCAGCAGCGTCGGGAGCACAACTAATGAAAAACTGTTTTTT,CASSVGSTTNEKLFF
.,TRBJ1-2,TRBV19,few,TGTGCCAGTAATCCGGGCGGGAACTATGGCTACACCTTC,CASNPGGNYGYTF
.,TRBJ1-1,TRBV7-6,few,TGTGCCAGCAGCTTAGCAGCCCGGACTGAAGCTTTCTTT,CASSLAARTEAFF
.,TRBJ1-1,TRBV9,.,TGTGCCAGCAGCTCCTACTCGAACACTGAAGCTTTCTTT,CASSSYSNTEAFF
.,TRBJ2-7,TRBV2,few,TGTGCCAGCAGTCCCGGACTGGTGAGCTACGAGCAGTACTTC,CASSPGLVSYEQYF
.,TRBJ1-5,TRBV7-6,.,TGTGCCAGCAGCTTAAATTCTGGCAATCAGCCCCAGCATTTT,CASSLNSGNQPQHF
.,TRBJ2-3,TRBV5-1,once,TGCGCCAGCAGCTTGGGGGAGTCGGCAGATACGCAGTATTTT,CASSLGESADTQYF
.,TRBJ2-5,TRBV7-2,few,TGTGCCAGCAGCTTCGACTATTTAGAGACCCAGTACTTC,CASSFDYLETQYF
.,TRBJ1-1,TRBV7-7,few,TGTGCTAGCAGCCCATTGGTAGACACTGAAGCTTTCTTT,CASSPLVDTEAFF
.,TRBJ1-5,TRBV5-1,few,TGCGCCAGCAGCGCACTCCCGGGGGTGGGGCAGCCCCAGCATTTT,CASSALPGVGQPQHF
.,TRBJ2-5,TRBV5-1,few,TGCGCCAGCAGCTTGGTGGAGGGGGCCCATGGGACCCAGTACTTC,CASSLVEGAHGTQYF
.,TRBJ1-3,TRBV30,few,TGTGCCTGGAGGAACTCCGGGGGAGGCACAAAGAGAACCATATATTTT,CAWRNSGGGTKRTIYF
TRBD2,TRBJ2-3,TRBV6-1,.,TGTGCCAGCAGCAGGACTAGCGGACGCACAGATACGCAGTATTTT,CASSRTSGRTDTQYF
TRBD1,TRBJ1-4,TRBV27,few,TGTGCCAGCGCCCCGGGACAGGAGGTTGAAAAACTGTTTTTT,CASAPGQEVEKLFF
TRBD1,TRBJ2-5,TRBV11-2,.,TGTGCCAGCAGCGTCGGGACAGGGAGTCAAGAGACCCAGTACTTC,CASSVGTGSQETQYF
.,TRBJ1-1,TRBV2,.,TGTGCCAGCTCCAGGGTGAACACTGAAGCTTTCTTT,CASSRVNTEAFF
TRBD2,TRBJ2-7,TRBV28,.,TGTGCCAGCAGAACTAGCGGGGGGGCATCCTACGAGCAGTACTTC,CASRTSGGASYEQYF
.,TRBJ2-7,TRBV2,.,TGTGCCAGTGGCCAGGGGTGGGGCGAGCAGTACTTC,CASGQGWGEQYF
TRBD2,TRBJ2-2,TRBV10-1,few,TGCGCCAGCAGTGATAGCGGGAGCAACACCGGGGAGCTGTTTTTT,CASSDSGSNTGELFF
.,TRBJ2-5,TRBV21-1,few,TGTGCCAGCAGCAAATCGGGTCGGCAGTGGGAGACCCAGTACTTC,CASSKSGRQWETQYF
.,TRBJ1-5,TRBV30,many,TGTGCCTGGAGTGAACAGGGTTATCAGCCCCAGCATTTT,CAWSEQGYQPQHF
.,TRBJ1-1,TRBV5-4,.,TGTGCCAGCCAGGGTCCGAACACTGAAGCTTTCTTT,CASQGPNTEAFF
TRBD2,TRBJ2-3,TRBV5-1,few,TGCGCCAGCAGGACTAGCGGGGGTCCCACAGATACGCAGTATTTT,CASRTSGGPTDTQYF
.,TRBJ1-4,TRBV30,.,TGTGCCTGGAGTTCCTCGGGGGCGGGAGGGGGAAAACTGTTTTTT,CAWSSSGAGGGKLFF
TRBD1,TRBJ2-7,TRBV6-1,.,TGTGCCAGCAGTAATCGACAGGGTGGGGACGAGCAGTACTTC,CASSNRQGGDEQYF
TRBD1,TRBJ2-2,TRBV10-3,.,TGTGCCATCATGACCGGGACAGGGTTTAACGGGGAGCTGTTTTTT,CAIMTGTGFNGELFF
TRBD2,TRBJ2-5,TRBV25-1,few,TGTGCCAGCAGTGCCAGCGGGAAAGAGACCCAGTACTTC,CASSASGKETQYF
.,TRBJ2-2,TRBV11-2,few,TGTGCCAGCAGCTTAGTAGGGGCCAACACCGGGGAGCTGTTTTTT,CASSLVGANTGELFF